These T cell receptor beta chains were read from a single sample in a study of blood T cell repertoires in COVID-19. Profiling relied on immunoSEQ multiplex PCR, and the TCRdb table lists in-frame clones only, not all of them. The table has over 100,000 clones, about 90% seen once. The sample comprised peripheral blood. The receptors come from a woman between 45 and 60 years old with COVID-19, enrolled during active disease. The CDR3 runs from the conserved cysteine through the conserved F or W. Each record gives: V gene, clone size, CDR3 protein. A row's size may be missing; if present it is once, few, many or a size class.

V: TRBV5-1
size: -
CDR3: CASSQTSGGKEKLFF

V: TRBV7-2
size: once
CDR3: CASSFYGGDYNEQFF

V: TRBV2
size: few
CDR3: CASAPPQYYEQYF

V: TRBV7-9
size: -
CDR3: CASSSRSTEAFF

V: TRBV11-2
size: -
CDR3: CASSSDSPKRGGHNEQFF

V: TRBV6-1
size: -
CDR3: CASSDPPAYEQYF

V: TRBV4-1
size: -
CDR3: CASSHDLAGTYEQYF

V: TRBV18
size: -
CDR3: CASSPRDSPSEQYF

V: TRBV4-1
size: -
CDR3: CASSQESGGAGETQYF

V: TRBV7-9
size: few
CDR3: CASSETGGFVKTQYF

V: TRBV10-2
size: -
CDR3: CASHRSGGKFAGELFF

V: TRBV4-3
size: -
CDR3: CASSQERDRVYGYTF

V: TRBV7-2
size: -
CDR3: CASSLGAGYEQYF

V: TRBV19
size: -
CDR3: CASSIKGQASYEQYF